A selection of T cell receptor beta chains follows, all from one sample in a study of blood T cells in healthy people across ages. TCRdb reprocessed the 5' RACE reads with MiXCR, giving one entry per CDR3 protein. The sample consists of 1.5 million to 1.8 million distinct CDR3 sequences, around 40% of them appearing once. The specimen sequenced was blood. The receptors here all came from a woman aged 18-29 years in good health. The CDR3 runs from the conserved cysteine through the conserved F or W. D genes are given only for firm matches. Only some rows state a clone size, as once, few, many or a class for expanded clones.

DNA | CDR3 | D | J | size | V
TGTGCTAGTGGTTCAGCTAGCGGGAGTTTTTACCCAGATACGCAGTATTTT | CASGSASGSFYPDTQYF | TRBD2 | TRBJ2-3 | once | TRBV12-5
TGTGCCATCAGTCCAGGCCAAGAGACCCAGTACTTC | CAISPGQETQYF | NA | TRBJ2-5 | few | TRBV10-3
TGCGCCAGCAGCCGGATCTACAGGGGTGAAAAACTGTTTTTT | CASSRIYRGEKLFF | TRBD1 | TRBJ1-4 | few | TRBV4-1
TGCGCCAGCAGCTCATACACCTCGAGCACAGATACGCAGTATTTT | CASSSYTSSTDTQYF | NA | TRBJ2-3 | few | TRBV5-1
TGTGCCAGCAGCGTAGTAACAGGGAGCACAGATACGCAGTATTTT | CASSVVTGSTDTQYF | NA | TRBJ2-3 | few | TRBV9
TGTGTCAGCAACCAGGGGTTTTTATCCTACAATGAGCAGTTCTTC | CVSNQGFLSYNEQFF | NA | TRBJ2-1 | NA | TRBV7-9
TGTGCCAGCAGCTCGGACCCAGGACGCTCCTACAATGAGCAGTACTTC | CASSSDPGRSYNEQYF | NA | TRBJ2-7 | NA | TRBV11-1
TGTGCCAGCAGTTACAGGGCAGGGGCTTACTCTGGGGCCAACGTCCTGACTTTC | CASSYRAGAYSGANVLTF | NA | TRBJ2-6 | NA | TRBV6-2/TRBV6-3
TGCAGCGTTGGGCTCACAGGGGATCGAGAGACCCAGTACTTC | CSVGLTGDRETQYF | TRBD1 | TRBJ2-5 | NA | TRBV29-1
TGCAGCGTTGTCAATCGGGAGGACTACGAGCAGTACTTC | CSVVNREDYEQYF | TRBD2 | TRBJ2-7 | few | TRBV29-1
TGCGCCAGCAGCCAAGATCAGGGTCCAGATACGCAGTATTTT | CASSQDQGPDTQYF | NA | TRBJ2-3 | many | TRBV4-1
TGTGCCAGCAGCCTTCGGACTAGTACGGTCCATGAGCAGTACTTC | CASSLRTSTVHEQYF | TRBD2 | TRBJ2-5 | NA | TRBV7-9
TGTGCCAGTAGTATTGGGGCCTATGGCTCCTACGAGCAGTACTTC | CASSIGAYGSYEQYF | NA | TRBJ2-7 | few | TRBV19
TGTGCCAGCAGCCTAGCATCGACGTACACTGAAGCTTTCTTT | CASSLASTYTEAFF | NA | TRBJ1-1 | NA | TRBV9
TGTGCCAGCAGTTTCGCCAGGGAGACTGAAGCTTTCTTT | CASSFARETEAFF | NA | TRBJ1-1 | NA | TRBV12-3/TRBV12-4
TGTGCCACCAGCAGACTTGGGAGCTCCTACGAGCAGTACTTC | CATSRLGSSYEQYF | NA | TRBJ2-7 | few | TRBV15
TGTGCCAGCAAAAAAGGGGGGGTCTATGACTACGAGCAGTACTTC | CASKKGGVYDYEQYF | NA | TRBJ2-7 | NA | TRBV28
TGTGCCTGGAACGGTCCAGGGGTCAATCAGCCCCAGCATTTT | CAWNGPGVNQPQHF | NA | TRBJ1-5 | NA | TRBV30
TGTGCCAGCAGTTACTCATCGACAGGGGGTAGTGGCTACACCTTC | CASSYSSTGGSGYTF | TRBD1 | TRBJ1-2 | few | TRBV6-5
TGTGCCAGCAGTGACTCGAACGGGGGGTTTAATGAGCAGTTCTTC | CASSDSNGGFNEQFF | TRBD2 | TRBJ2-1 | few | TRBV6-4
TGTGCCTGGAGCACACCGGGGGGCATAGCTTTCTTT | CAWSTPGGIAFF | NA | TRBJ1-1 | NA | TRBV30
TGCGCCAGCAGCTCAACCGGCCAGGTGGGCACCGGGGAGCTGTTTTTT | CASSSTGQVGTGELFF | NA | TRBJ2-2 | NA | TRBV5-1
TGTGCCAGCAGCTTAAGGTCTGAGACCCAGTACTTC | CASSLRSETQYF | NA | TRBJ2-5 | few | TRBV7-2
TGCAGTGCTGGTCCCGGGACTTCAGCCACAGATACGCAGTATTTT | CSAGPGTSATDTQYF | NA | TRBJ2-3 | NA | TRBV20-1
TGTGCCAGCAGTACGGGACCCTCCGAGACCCAGTACTTC | CASSTGPSETQYF | NA | TRBJ2-5 | few | TRBV12-3/TRBV12-4
TGTGCCAGCAGCCCAACGAACACCGGGGAGCTGTTTTTT | CASSPTNTGELFF | NA | TRBJ2-2 | many | TRBV7-2
TGCAGTGCTCCGGAAAATAATCGCCAAGAGACCCAGTACTTC | CSAPENNRQETQYF | NA | TRBJ2-5 | NA | TRBV20-1
TGTGCCGGCAGTTCCTACAGGGGAAACTATGGCTACACCTTC | CAGSSYRGNYGYTF | TRBD1 | TRBJ1-2 | NA | TRBV7-9
TGTGCCAGCAGTTGGCGGGCAAGCACAGATACGCAGTATTTT | CASSWRASTDTQYF | NA | TRBJ2-3 | few | TRBV12-3/TRBV12-4
TGCAGTGCTAGTTGGGCTTACGAGCAGTACTTC | CSASWAYEQYF | NA | TRBJ2-7 | few | TRBV20-1
TGTGCCAGCAGCCAAGTAACTCCAGAGACCCAGTACTTC | CASSQVTPETQYF | NA | TRBJ2-5 | once | TRBV13
TGTGCCAGCAGTTATAGCGGGAAAGGGAATGAGCAGTTCTTC | CASSYSGKGNEQFF | TRBD2 | TRBJ2-1 | few | TRBV6-5
TGTGCCAGCAACTTCCGGGACAGGGCTAATGAGCAGTTCTTC | CASNFRDRANEQFF | TRBD1 | TRBJ2-1 | NA | TRBV12-3/TRBV12-4
TGTGCCAGCAGTGAAACGCGGGAACAAGAGACCCAGTACTTC | CASSETREQETQYF | NA | TRBJ2-5 | few | TRBV25-1
TGCGCCAGCAGCCAAGATTTTGGGGACAGCTTCTACGAGCAGTACTTC | CASSQDFGDSFYEQYF | TRBD1 | TRBJ2-7 | NA | TRBV4-3
TGTGCCGGCATCTTAGGTGCAGGACATGAGCAGTTCTTC | CAGILGAGHEQFF | NA | TRBJ2-1 | NA | TRBV7-2
TGTGCCAGCAGCTTAAGGGGGGACGAATACGAGCAGTACTTC | CASSLRGDEYEQYF | NA | TRBJ2-7 | NA | TRBV7-9
TGTGCCAGCAGTTTAAGGACTAGCGGGAGCTCCCAAGAGACCCAGTACTTC | CASSLRTSGSSQETQYF | TRBD2 | TRBJ2-5 | NA | TRBV28
TGTGCCAGCAGCTTAAAGGCAAGCCTAGCGGGAGAGCACTACGAGCAGTACTTC | CASSLKASLAGEHYEQYF | TRBD2 | TRBJ2-7 | NA | TRBV7-2
TGTGCCACCAGCAGAGATGGACGCGAGCAGTACTTC | CATSRDGREQYF | NA | TRBJ2-7 | NA | TRBV15
TGTGCCAGCAGCTTGTCTAGCGGGAAGACTAGTAATGAGCAGTACTTC | CASSLSSGKTSNEQYF | TRBD2 | TRBJ2-5 | NA | TRBV7-2
TGTGCCAGCAGCTCGGCTTCGAACACCGGGGAGCTGTTTTTT | CASSSASNTGELFF | NA | TRBJ2-2 | few | TRBV7-2
TGTGCCAGCAGCGTATCGAGGGGGGGCCCAGATACGCAGTATTTT | CASSVSRGGPDTQYF | NA | TRBJ2-3 | few | TRBV9
TGTGCCAGCAGGTCGGGACTGGGGGACCGCACAGATACGCAGTATTTT | CASRSGLGDRTDTQYF | NA | TRBJ2-3 | NA | TRBV7-9
TGCGCCAGCAGCCAAGATTTTAAAGAGACCCAGTACTTC | CASSQDFKETQYF | NA | TRBJ2-5 | NA | TRBV4-3
TGTGCCAGCAGTCTTCTTCTAGCGGGGGGGCAGTCAAGGGCCAACGTCCTGACTTTC | CASSLLLAGGQSRANVLTF | TRBD2 | TRBJ2-6 | few | TRBV6-2/TRBV6-3
TGTGCCAGCAGCCTACTTTCGGTGCCGGGGCCCTACAATGAGCAGTTCTTC | CASSLLSVPGPYNEQFF | NA | TRBJ2-1 | few | TRBV7-9